What follows is one T cell receptor beta chain and its context. Its antigen is still unknown. The sample is drawn from a study of monozygotic twins with inflammatory bowel disease. Study observations and caveats: IBD patients carried less diverse TCRbeta repertoires (inverse Simpson) than healthy co-twins. IBD patients shared fewer clonotypes with others than healthy twins, especially with disease activity. Distinct T cell subtypes could not be told apart.

There were eight separate reactions per sample in which cDNA was made. TCRdb re-called the 5' RACE reads and gives one entry per CDR3 protein, without DNA. In all, the sample yields over 150,000 distinct CDR3 sequences. This receptor was obtained from a human donor with ulcerative colitis or Crohn's disease, or a healthy co-twin of an affected twin (not recorded which). Specimen: blood.

This CDR3 reads CASSLAWADRDYGYTF. V and J are TRBV7-9 and TRBJ1-2; the D gene TCRdb calls, TRBD1, cannot be checked with no DNA. From germline, CDR1 is SEHNR and CDR2 FQNEAQ (reference sequence). This CDR3 spans 16 amino acids.